This T cell receptor (beta chain) is drawn from a study of technical replicates of blood from four donors. The table came from immunoSEQ multiplex PCR; TCRdb's copy has only in-frame clones and leaves some out. This sample has 14,000 or so clones, with about four fifths found just once. CDR1 is GTSNPN and CDR2 is SVGIG in the germline V gene (reference sequence). The CDR3 is made up of 16 amino acids. The V and J ends lost 4 bases and 1 base respectively, with 20 bases between them. This receptor was obtained from a human donor in good health. The gene calls are TRBV30 and TRBJ2-7, with a tentative D call TRBD2 (8 bases). The specimen sequenced was PBMCs. The CDR3 region has the DNA TGTGCCTGGAAGGGGGCGGGAGGCCTACTATCCTACGAGCAGTACTTC. Translating it yields CAWKGAGGLLSYEQYF.